Listed below are T cell receptor beta chains from one sample, sequenced in a study of T cell responses to AZD1222 COVID-19 vaccine. TCRdb's table, derived via immunoSEQ multiplex PCR, lists solely in-frame clones and lacks some. The profile shows 95,000 to 110,000 clones, around nine tenths of them singletons. Sequenced material: peripheral blood, taken on day 0 of AZD1222 vaccination. Receptors originate from an adult in good health. Both conserved end residues are part of each CDR3.

TRBJ1-1,13,TRBV6-5,CASTGGRGTEAFF
TRBJ2-7,14,TRBV7-2,CASSLGGRAAEQYF
TRBJ1-1,12,TRBV29-1,CSVEGGETEAFF
TRBJ2-7,16,TRBV7-2,CASSLAMAGASYEQYF
TRBJ1-1,17,TRBV7-9,CASSLRGTGGDPTEAFF
TRBJ1-1,14,TRBV6-5,CASSYSSDTTEAFF
TRBJ2-7,15,TRBV4-3,CASSHMGSASHEQYF
TRBJ1-1,15,TRBV2,CASTWTGLMNTEAFF
TRBJ2-7,15,TRBV7-9,CASSLAGLSSYEQYF
TRBJ1-2,15,TRBV19,CASSPSTGQGYGYTF
TRBJ2-7,14,TRBV5-1,CASSAVAGAGEQYF
TRBJ1-2,14,TRBV5-4,CASSLVSGDYGYTF
TRBJ1-1,17,TRBV6-2/TRBV6-3,CASSYPGTGLLNTEAFF
TRBJ1-6,14,TRBV5-1,CASSSGGGRSPLHF
TRBJ2-5,16,TRBV7-9,CASSSSGGSVRKTQYF
TRBJ1-5,15,TRBV19,CASRTTGQANQPQHF
TRBJ1-2,12,TRBV11-2,CASSQETDGYTF
TRBJ1-5,13,TRBV7-2,CASSLGQPQPQHF
TRBJ1-6,15,TRBV28,CASSSRPGSSGVLHF
TRBJ1-5,14,TRBV6-6,CASSNGQGNQPQHF
TRBJ1-1,13,TRBV6-5,CASRRTENTEAFF
TRBJ1-5,15,TRBV30,CAWSVGGRGTQPQHF
TRBJ2-3,19,TRBV7-2,CASSSTGGTSGRATDTQYF
TRBJ1-4,14,TRBV5-1,CASSLGGANEKLFF
TRBJ1-3,12,TRBV12-3/TRBV12-4,CASDRAGNTIYF
TRBJ2-1,14,TRBV27,CASSTQDSFDEQFF
TRBJ2-7,14,TRBV4-2,CASSPSGSGYEQYF
TRBJ2-7,13,TRBV6-5,CASSYGTPYEQYF
TRBJ2-7,13,TRBV15,CATSRGGGFGQYF
TRBJ2-5,14,TRBV28,CASDRQGGEETQYF
TRBJ2-1,15,TRBV11-1,CASSLALARGNEQFF
TRBJ2-2,14,TRBV24-1,CATSDNIRGGELFF
TRBJ1-1,13,TRBV19,CASTNPQATRAFF
TRBJ1-1,14,TRBV27,CASSFGQPNTEAFF
TRBJ1-2,21,TRBV30,CAWSYRYESLRGGARDYGYTF
TRBJ2-7,15,TRBV28,CASRPGLAEVGEQYF
TRBJ2-1,15,TRBV28,CASSTGQGLVYEQFF
TRBJ2-5,14,TRBV5-1,CASSPGGARETQYF
TRBJ1-1,13,TRBV7-6,CASSSIGTTEAFF
TRBJ2-5,14,TRBV20-1,CSASLSGTAETQYF
TRBJ2-1,11,TRBV30,CAWNGGNEQFF